This passage covers 26 T cell receptor beta chains from one sample sequenced in a study of T cells after yellow fever vaccination. MiXCR was run by TCRdb on the 5' RACE reads, yielding one entry per CDR3 protein. The sample carries about 260,000 distinct CDR3 sequences, under 15% recorded once. The sample consisted of CD4+ T cells sorted from PBMCs, taken 45 days after the yellow fever booster vaccination. The receptors here all came from a young man who received the YFV17D yellow fever vaccine.

The gene calls are TRBV29-1 and TRBJ2-5; D not resolved. V lost 3 bases, J lost 5 bases, and 13 bases lay in between. The CDR3 is made up of 13 amino acids. Germline values: CDR1 SQVTM, CDR2 ANQGSEA. CDR3 sequence reads: CSVDLRLGETQYF. The CDR3, as DNA: TGCAGCGTTGATCTGCGGTTGGGGGAGACCCAGTACTTC.

This chain connects TRBV18 to TRBJ2-5; TRBD1 matches at 7 bases. J lost 1 base, V lost 1 base, and 6 bases had no gene match. This CDR3 spans 16 amino acids. Germline V CDR1 and CDR2: KGHSH, LQKENI. As DNA, the CDR3 is TGTGCCAGCTCACCACTGCCCGGGACAGTCCAAGAGACCCAGTACTTC. Translation: CASSPLPGTVQETQYF.

A few counts support this clonotype. The V call is TRBV15, the J call TRBJ1-5; D gene uncertain. V was pared by 3 bases and J by 0 bases, with 6 bases between. The germline CDR1 and CDR2 sequences are LNHNV and YYDKDF (reference sequence). The CDR3 runs 14 residues. CDR3: CATSSAYSNQPQHF. The CDR3 coding sequence is TGTGCCACCAGCAGCGCTTATAGCAATCAGCCCCAGCATTTT.

The CDR3 DNA reads TGTGCCAGCAGACGAAATAGCAATCAGCCCCAGCATTTT. It specifies CASRRNSNQPQHF. The chain combines TRBV2 with TRBJ1-5; unclear D gene. The germline CDR1 and CDR2 sequences are SNHLY and FYNNEI. There are 13 residues in the CDR3. With 6 bases removed from V and 0 bases from J, the gap between germline ends came to 6 bases.

The chain joins TRBV20-1 to TRBJ2-5; 12 bases match TRBD2. V lost 4 bases to trimming and J lost 4 bases; unmatched junction nucleotides: 7. The CDR3 is 15 residues long. Germline V lookup: CDR1 DFQATT, CDR2 SNEGSKA (reference sequence). The CDR3 DNA follows: TGCAGTGCTAAAGGACTAGCGGGACCCCCAGAGACCCAGTACTTC. It codes for CSAKGLAGPPETQYF.

The chain recombines TRBV4-1 with TRBJ2-7; 9 nucleotides line up with TRBD1. This CDR3 is 16 amino acids long. Trimming cost V 4 bases and J 0 bases; bases outside gene matches: 7. Germline V lookup: CDR1 MGHRA, CDR2 YSYEKL. The CDR3 here is CASSRTGTGNSYEQYF. For the CDR3, the DNA is TGCGCCAGCAGCCGTACCGGGACAGGGAACTCCTACGAGCAGTACTTC.

This clonotype turned up a few times. The V and J genes are TRBV4-3 and TRBJ2-1; no definite D call. This CDR3 comprises 14 residues. V lost 0 bases, J lost 4 bases, and 7 bases lay in between. From germline, CDR1 is LGHNA and CDR2 YSLEER. The CDR3 sequence: CASSQDVGYNEQFF. CDR3 in DNA: TGCGCCAGCAGCCAAGACGTGGGTTACAATGAGCAGTTCTTC.

This sequence joins TRBV19 and TRBJ2-1; 9 positions match TRBD2. The CDR3 runs to 16 residues. J was trimmed by 9 bases and V by 6 bases; bases with no gene match: 15. The germline V gene has CDR1 LNHDA and CDR2 SQIVND (reference sequence). In DNA, the CDR3 is TGTGCCAGTAGGGCTTCATTAGCGGGAGTTATCGGTGAGCAGTTCTTC. This sequence encodes CASRASLAGVIGEQFF.

This rearrangement joins TRBV6-2 or TRBV6-3 to TRBJ2-7; D remains ambiguous. The CDR3 covers 15 residues. The V gene lost 0 bases and the J gene lost 4 bases, with 13 bases spanning the gap. Germline CDR1 and CDR2: MNHEY and SVGEGT. The CDR3 DNA sequence: TGTGCCAGCAGTTACTCTGATCCGGCGGCTTACGAGCAGTACTTC. Residues: CASSYSDPAAYEQYF.

This clonotype has a handful of counts. The rearrangement joins TRBV20-1 to TRBJ2-4; 10 bases are shared with TRBD2. With 3 bases clipped from V and 5 bases from J, the junction kept 4 bases outside the gene matches. In germline, CDR1 is DFQATT, CDR2 SNEGSKA (reference sequence). The CDR3 has 14 residues. The CDR3 DNA follows: TGCAGTGCTAGTCTAGCGGGAGTGCAAAACATTCAGTACTTC. Translating gives CSASLAGVQNIQYF.

This clonotype was observed a few times. This chain connects TRBV12-3 or TRBV12-4 to TRBJ1-1; a possible D gene is TRBD1 (5 bases). The CDR3 runs 16 residues. V dropped 0 bases and J dropped 3 bases, with 14 bases sitting between them. CDR3 residues: CASSLARGAGHTEAFF. The CDR3 region has the DNA TGTGCCAGCAGTTTAGCGAGAGGGGCTGGGCACACTGAAGCTTTCTTT.

This CDR3 reads CSVSRGISYEQYF. In nucleotides, the CDR3 is TGCAGTGTCAGTCGGGGAATCTCCTACGAGCAGTACTTC. V usage is TRBV20-1 and J usage is TRBJ2-7, with D perhaps matching TRBD2 (5 bases). The CDR3 extends over 13 amino acids. The germline V gene encodes CDR1 DFQATT and CDR2 SNEGSKA (reference sequence). The V end was cut by 7 bases, the J end by 0 bases, with 13 bases between.

This clonotype showed up just a few times. The rearrangement uses TRBV5-1 and TRBJ2-3; D not resolved. Trimming cost V 3 bases and J 5 bases, with 13 bases left between them. The CDR3 is 14 residues long. CDR1 and CDR2 (germline): SGHRS, YFSETQ. CDR3 sequence (DNA): TGCGCCAGCAGCTCCAACACCGCGGTAGATACGCAGTATTTT. Protein: CASSSNTAVDTQYF.

The table lists this clonotype with a few counts. The chain carries TRBV7-2 and TRBJ2-5; D might be TRBD2 (7 bases). Germline V gene lookup returns CDR1 SGHTA and CDR2 FQGNSA. With 5 bases removed from V and 3 bases from J, the gap between germline ends came to 13 bases. The CDR3 runs to 14 residues. CDR3 sequence reads: CASSQGTTKETQYF. CDR3 coding DNA: TGTGCCAGCAGCCAGGGGACTACTAAAGAGACCCAGTACTTC.

This clonotype was counted many times. The V and J genes are TRBV15 and TRBJ1-2, with a possible D match to TRBD1 (6 bases). The CDR3 contains 15 residues. V was cut by 5 bases and J by 8 bases, with 21 bases left in between. In germline, CDR1 is LNHNV, CDR2 YYDKDF (reference sequence). The CDR3 DNA reads TGTGCCACCAGCGACCTCGGGGGCAAGTCCTGGGGCTACACCTTC. This gives the protein CATSDLGGKSWGYTF.

The V call is TRBV12-3 or TRBV12-4, the J call TRBJ1-2; D gene uncertain. The germline V and J ends were trimmed by 5 bases and 4 bases, with 17 bases remaining between them. This CDR3 has 15 residues. DNA of the CDR3: TGTGCCAGCAGTAAAGCAGGCCCTCGGATCTATGGCTACACCTTC. It specifies CASSKAGPRIYGYTF.

V is TRBV7-2 and J is TRBJ2-3; D is uncertain. V was clipped by 8 bases and J by 2 bases, with 23 bases between them. CDR3 length: 17 amino acids. Germline CDR1 is SGHTA and CDR2 is FQGNSA. CDR3 residues: CASRSISKTLHTDTQYF. The CDR3 DNA sequence: TGTGCCAGCCGATCCATCTCAAAAACCCTCCACACAGATACGCAGTATTTT.

This clonotype has at least ten counts. V gene TRBV7-8 combines with J gene TRBJ1-1; TRBD1 matches at 8 bases. The V and J ends lost 2 bases and 10 bases, in that order; junction bases with no gene match: 12. Germline V gives CDR1 SGHVS, CDR2 FQNEAQ. The CDR3 sequence is 15 residues long. DNA of the CDR3: TGTGCCAGCAGCTTAAATCTGGGACAGGTAGGAGTAGCTTTCTTT. Translated: CASSLNLGQVGVAFF.

The table lists this clonotype with a few counts. The chain links TRBV4-2 to TRBJ2-1; 10 bases are a match to TRBD2. Germline CDR1 LGHNA, CDR2 YNFKEQ. Losses at the gene ends were 1 base for V and 9 bases for J; bases not matched to a gene: 9. This CDR3 spans 16 amino acids. The CDR3 nucleotides read TGTGCCAGCAGCCAAGTCACTAGCGGGACTTGGGGTGAGCAGTTCTTC. Its translation: CASSQVTSGTWGEQFF.

This clonotype was picked up a small number of times. V and J are TRBV2 and TRBJ2-1; a weak D match, TRBD2 (6 bases). In germline, CDR1 is SNHLY, CDR2 FYNNEI. The V end was cut by 0 bases, the J end by 13 bases, with 13 bases between. The CDR3 runs to 13 residues. CDR3 DNA: TGTGCCAGCAGTGAAGCGCTGGGGACTCTTCAGTTCTTC. Translation: CASSEALGTLQFF.

CDR3 nucleotides: TGTGCCAGCTCACCCCCCTGGGGTGAGCAGTTCTTC. Protein sequence: CASSPPWGEQFF. V and J are TRBV18 and TRBJ2-1; D remains ambiguous. This CDR3 has 12 amino acids. Per the germline V gene, CDR1 is KGHSH and CDR2 is LQKENI. Deletions cut 3 bases from V and 9 bases from J, with 9 bases between.

The table lists this clonotype with a few counts. J is TRBJ2-3 and V is TRBV29-1; TRBD2 matches 13 bases. The trim removed 6 bases at V and 2 bases at J, leaving 5 bases unmatched. Looked up from germline, CDR1 is SQVTM and CDR2 is ANQGSEA. This CDR3 spans 15 amino acids. The CDR3 reads CSVGLAGHNTDTQYF. The CDR3 nucleotides are TGCAGCGTGGGACTAGCGGGACATAACACAGATACGCAGTATTTT.

This clonotype was counted a few times. The chain recombines TRBV29-1 with TRBJ2-1; possibly TRBD2 for D (7 bases). V gave up 7 bases and J gave up 6 bases, with 10 bases separating them. Per the germline V gene, CDR1 is SQVTM and CDR2 is ANQGSEA. This CDR3 has 11 amino acids. The CDR3 DNA reads TGCAGCGGAGGGGGGGGCAATGAGCAGTTCTTC. Encoded protein: CSGGGGNEQFF.

This clonotype has more than one count but fewer than ten. J is TRBJ2-7 and V is TRBV7-2, with 7 bases matching TRBD1. Unmatched junction bases numbered 10, after V lost 5 bases and J lost 0 bases. This CDR3 spans 16 amino acids. Looked up from germline, CDR1 is SGHTA and CDR2 is FQGNSA. The CDR3 is CASSKVTGVPSYEQYF. In DNA form, the CDR3 reads TGTGCCAGCAGCAAAGTCACAGGGGTTCCCTCCTACGAGCAGTACTTC.

The J gene is TRBJ2-7, the V gene TRBV5-1, with D unresolved. CDR1 is SGHRS and CDR2 is YFSETQ in the germline V gene. Trimming took off 0 bases at V and 2 bases at J, with 6 bases between the two ends. There are 13 residues in the CDR3. The CDR3 DNA reads as TGCGCCAGCAGCTTGGAGACCGCCTACGAGCAGTACTTC. Protein: CASSLETAYEQYF.

The chain has TRBV9 and TRBJ2-1; D possibly corresponds to TRBD2 (6 bases). The V gene lost 0 bases and the J gene lost 2 bases, with 12 bases spanning the gap. Germline V gives CDR1 SGDLS, CDR2 YYNGEE. This CDR3 has 16 residues. The CDR3 nucleotides are TGTGCCAGCAGCGTAGGATTAGCGGAAGCCTACAATGAGCAGTTCTTC. This translates into CASSVGLAEAYNEQFF.